This TCR beta chain emerged from a study of blood T cell repertoires in COVID-19. For the study at large: Donors in the United States, Italy and Spain gave samples during acute or convalescent COVID-19.

This CDR3 comprises 14 residues. Trimming took 3 bases from V and 4 from J; bases not matched to a gene: 2. Germline CDR1 SGHRS, CDR2 YFSETQ. Only in-frame clones appear in the TCRdb table, and some are missing; sequencing was by immunoSEQ multiplex PCR. The sample includes tens of thousands of clones, about four fifths of them seen just once. This clone was counted a single time. The material sequenced was peripheral blood. This clonotype was sampled from a man aged 70 or older with acute or convalescent COVID-19. The chain couples TRBV5-1 to TRBJ2-1; TRBD1 agrees at 9 bases. CDR3 nucleotide sequence: TGCGCCAGCAGCTGGGACAGGGCTTACAATGAGCAGTTCTTC. Amino acids: CASSWDRAYNEQFF.